This TCR beta chain stems from a study of CD8+ T cells in alopecia areata. After isolation, RNA underwent reverse transcription to generate cDNA as the sequencing template. The protocol was immunoSEQ multiplex PCR, while the TCRdb copy is restricted to in-frame clones and leaves out a portion. This repertoire shows 200,000 to 250,000 clones, roughly two fifths found once; its top ten account for over 2.5%. Noted treatment: oral pan-JAK inhibitor, 5-10 mg twice daily. Study-wide points: Possibly because of HLA-related factors, TCR sharing was less clear across patients than in mice. While tofacitinib was given, many expanded lesional clones persisted in scalp and blood. With one nonresponder, baseline CD8+ expansion's link to response remains uncertain.

To note about this clone: Its antigen is not identified.

The ends lost 4 bases at V and 2 bases at J; junction bases unmatched: 4. This CDR3 has 16 amino acids. Germline-derived CDR1 and CDR2 are SGHRS and YFSETQ. The TCR comes from a human donor with alopecia areata. The specimen was CD4+ T cells sorted from blood, collected around week 37, from a patient treated with tofacitinib. The rearrangement uses TRBV5-1 and TRBJ2-3, with TRBD2 matching 13 bases. The CDR3 spells CASSPGLAGPTDTQYF. CDR3 in DNA: TGCGCCAGCAGCCCGGGACTAGCGGGACCCACAGATACGCAGTATTTT.